This T cell receptor beta chain stems from a study of blood T cell repertoires in COVID-19. Cohort 3 donors counted as recovered after two negative PCRs, clearance, or resolved symptoms. Germline CDR1 is SGHVS and CDR2 is FQNEAQ. The CDR3 totals 17 residues. The trim removed 5 bases at V and 5 bases at J, leaving 15 bases unmatched. TCRdb keeps only in-frame clones here, not all; method: immunoSEQ multiplex PCR. Among a few hundred thousand clones listed, 80% to 85% were seen once. The TCR was taken from a man aged 50-60 years who had recovered from COVID-19. The sequencing input was PBMCs or T cells enriched from blood (not recorded which). V gene TRBV7-8 combines with J gene TRBJ1-5, with 7 bases aligning to TRBD1. The DNA for the CDR3 is TGTGCCAGCAGCATACGACCAACCTGGGACAGATATCAGCCCCAGCATTTT. Translating it yields CASSIRPTWDRYQPQHF.